One T cell receptor (beta chain) is described in this entry. The source material, RNA transcripts, was used to amplify TCR beta CDR3 regions. First-round RT-PCR with HTBI primers amplified the TCR CDR3 region. TCRdb ran MiXCR on the multiplex PCR reads and lists one entry per CDR3 protein. The sample lists under 450,000 distinct CDR3 sequences, 15% to 19% occurring once. The source of the sample is a study of T cells in Graves' hyperthyroidism and ophthalmopathy. Hyperthyroidism in the patients, aged 18 to 65, was newly diagnosed and under 2 months in duration. Uncontrolled infection, other autoimmune disease, pregnancy or lactation barred patients from enrollment. The receptor comes from a woman younger than 30 with Graves' hyperthyroidism. The specimen was blood.

The CDR3 DNA is TGTGCCAGCAGCTTAGGGGTGGGGGACACAGATACGCAGTATTTT. Amino acid sequence: CASSLGVGDTDTQYF. V is TRBV7-9 and J is TRBJ2-3, with D perhaps assigned TRBD1 or TRBD2 (5 bases each). The CDR3 contains 15 residues. CDR1 and CDR2 from the germline V gene are SEHNR and FQNEAQ (reference sequence). V shed 1 base and J shed 2 bases, with 10 bases lying between them.